This TCR beta chain was identified during a study of blood T cell repertoires in COVID-19. The data were produced by immunoSEQ multiplex PCR, yet TCRdb's version contains in-frame clones alone and is incomplete. The sample consists of about 350,000 clones, about 90% of them appearing once. The CDR3 is 12 amino acids. The germline V gene encodes CDR1 SQVTM and CDR2 ANQGSEA. J lost 8 bases, V lost 7 bases, and 10 bases had no gene match. What the recovered Cohort 3 donors had was two negative PCRs, clearance, or symptom resolution. Sequencing input: PBMCs or T cells enriched from blood (not recorded which). This receptor was identified in a woman in her twenties or thirties who had recovered from COVID-19. The J gene is TRBJ1-2, the V gene TRBV29-1; 7 bases are a match to TRBD1. CDR3 in DNA: TGCAGCGCCCGGTGGGACAGCGGCGGCTACACCTTC. It specifies CSARWDSGGYTF.